Each of the 25 T cell receptor beta chains below was sequenced from the same sample in a study of blood T cell repertoires in COVID-19. Using immunoSEQ multiplex PCR, the repertoire was profiled, and TCRdb retains in-frame clones only, with some absent. Of about 87,000 clones listed, under 85% are singletons. The sample taken for sequencing was peripheral blood. The receptors stem from a woman aged 65 to 85 with acute or convalescent COVID-19.

The J gene is TRBJ1-2, the V gene TRBV4-1; the match to TRBD1 covers 10 bases. Losses at the gene ends were 3 bases for V and 3 bases for J; bases not matched to a gene: 19. This CDR3 region has 20 residues. Germline CDR1 reads MGHRA; CDR2 reads YSYEKL. The CDR3 here is CASSHPSDSGQGGWYYGYTF. CDR3 nucleotides: TGCGCCAGCAGCCATCCCAGCGACAGCGGACAGGGGGGGTGGTACTATGGCTACACCTTC.

This clone came up a few times. The rearrangement uses TRBV5-5 and TRBJ1-6; D unresolved. The CDR3 is 13 amino acids. The germline V and J ends were trimmed by 5 bases and 10 bases, with 13 bases remaining between them. Germline assignment: CDR1 SGHKS and CDR2 YYEKEE (reference sequence). In DNA, the CDR3 is TGTGCCAGCAGAACGGGTCTAGAGTCACCCCTCCACTTT. The encoded protein is CASRTGLESPLHF.

The V gene is TRBV7-3, the J gene TRBJ2-3; the D gene is possibly TRBD1 (6 bases). The CDR3 loop spans 15 amino acids. Germline V gene sequence: CDR1 SGHTA, CDR2 FQGTGA. V dropped 3 bases and J dropped 0 bases, with 10 bases sitting between them. In nucleotides, the CDR3 is TGTGCCAGCAGCTTGGGGGCCTCTAGCACAGATACGCAGTATTTT. This encodes CASSLGASSTDTQYF.

The chain combines TRBV28 with TRBJ2-7; weak D call: TRBD2 (6 bases). The length of the CDR3 is 13 residues. In germline, CDR1 is MDHEN, CDR2 SYDVKM. The V gene lost 6 bases and the J gene lost 5 bases, with 14 bases spanning the gap. CDR3 coding DNA: TGTGCCAGCAGCCCTCGATGGGGGGACGAGCAGTACTTC. This gives the protein CASSPRWGDEQYF. Full variable domain (missing parts from reference TRBV28 and TRBJ2-7): DVKVTQSSRYLVKRTGEKVFLECVQDMDHENMFWYRQDPGLGLRLIYFSYDVKMKEKGDIPEGYSVSREKKERFSLILESASTNQTSMYLCASSPRWGDEQYFGPGTRLTVT.

The rearrangement joins TRBV18 to TRBJ1-4; D gene unclear. Between the trimmed V and J ends, which lost 3 bases and 4 bases, there was a span of 12 bases. CDR1 and CDR2 (germline): KGHSH, LQKENI. CDR3 length: 15 amino acids. The CDR3, as DNA: TGTGCCAGCTCACCCACCGCGGTGATTAATGAAAAACTGTTTTTT. Its protein product is CASSPTAVINEKLFF. The entire variable domain, with the rest obtained from reference TRBV18 and TRBJ1-4, is as follows: NAGVMQNPRHLVRRRGQEARLRCSPMKGHSHVYWYRQLPEEGLKFMVYLQKENIIDESGMPKERFSAEFPKEGPSILRIQQVVRGDSAAYFCASSPTAVINEKLFFGSGTQLSVL.

The chain links TRBV7-2 to TRBJ2-1; 12 nucleotides agree with TRBD2. The V gene end was trimmed by 5 bases and the J gene end by 4 bases; junction bases not matched to a gene: 3. CDR1 and CDR2 from the germline V gene are SGHTA and FQGNSA. The CDR3 spans 15 residues. CDR3 sequence reads: CASSKTSGGYNEQFF. CDR3 nucleotide sequence: TGTGCCAGCAGCAAGACTAGCGGGGGATACAATGAGCAGTTCTTC.

The chain joins TRBV12-3 or TRBV12-4 to TRBJ1-2; tentative D call: TRBD1 (6 bases). This CDR3 is built from 13 residues. V lost 3 bases, J lost 8 bases, and 13 bases lay in between. DNA for the CDR3: TGTGCCAGCAGTTTCGGGAGGGGGAGCGGCTACACCTTC. Encoded protein: CASSFGRGSGYTF.

The rearrangement uses TRBV19 and TRBJ1-2; TRBD1 matches 7 bases. This CDR3 has 16 residues. Germline CDR1 reads LNHDA; CDR2 reads SQIVND (reference sequence). Trimming took 5 bases from V and 3 from J; bases not matched to a gene: 12. The CDR3 loop reads CASSVGTEPRDYGYTF. The CDR3 nucleotides read TGTGCCAGTAGTGTGGGGACAGAACCTAGGGACTATGGCTACACCTTC.

The chain joins TRBV27 to TRBJ1-1, with TRBD1 matching 9 bases. V lost 6 bases, J lost 5 bases, and 7 bases stayed unmatched. Germline V lookup: CDR1 MNHEY, CDR2 SMNVEV (reference sequence). The CDR3 runs 14 residues. The CDR3 protein is CASRLTGGETEAFF. The CDR3 nucleotides are TGTGCCAGCAGACTAACAGGGGGCGAGACTGAAGCTTTCTTT.

This clone has only a few counts. The chain is built from TRBV27 and TRBJ1-2; 8 positions match TRBD1. The V gene end was trimmed by 6 bases and the J gene end by 2 bases; junction bases not matched to a gene: 11. CDR1 and CDR2 from the germline V gene are MNHEY and SMNVEV (reference sequence). The CDR3 totals 16 residues. Written as DNA, the CDR3 is TGTGCCAGCAGCCCAATCGACAGGGGAAAGAACTATGGCTACACCTTC. Encoded protein: CASSPIDRGKNYGYTF.

The chain joins TRBV7-3 to TRBJ2-2; a weak D match, TRBD1 (6 bases). The CDR3 is 15 residues long. Trimming left V 3 bases short and J 4 bases short, with 12 bases between. Germline CDR1 is SGHTA and CDR2 is FQGTGA. The CDR3 spells CASSFGRGSTGELFF. CDR3 DNA sequence: TGTGCCAGCAGCTTCGGCAGGGGAAGCACCGGGGAGCTGTTTTTT.

The chain joins TRBV27 to TRBJ1-6; the match to TRBD1 covers 9 bases. The V gene's germline CDR1 is MNHEY and CDR2 SMNVEV (reference sequence). The CDR3 is made up of 16 amino acids. Germline trimming cut 1 base from V and 10 bases from J; bases unmatched to any gene: 8. The CDR3 sequence is CASSLFGQGIGSPLHF. DNA for the CDR3: TGTGCCAGCAGTTTATTTGGACAGGGGATCGGCTCACCCCTCCACTTT.

In DNA, the CDR3 is TGTGCCAGCAACCTCCGGGAGGCTTTCTTT. Amino acids: CASNLREAFF. The chain links TRBV6-4 to TRBJ1-1; D gene ambiguous. Germline CDR1 is MRHNA and CDR2 is SNTAGT. Trimming cost V 7 bases and J 11 bases, with 11 bases left between them. This CDR3 region has 10 residues.

The chain recombines TRBV6-1 with TRBJ1-2, with 7 bases fitting TRBD1. Germline CDR1 MNHNS, CDR2 SASEGT. With 2 bases clipped from V and 3 bases from J, the junction kept 9 bases outside the gene matches. CDR3 length: 16 residues. The CDR3, as DNA: TGTGCCAGCAGTGAAACTCCGGGACAGCAACACTATGGCTACACCTTC. Amino acid sequence: CASSETPGQQHYGYTF.

The CDR3 sequence: CASSYRNTEAFF. Written as DNA, the CDR3 is TGTGCCAGCAGTTACCGTAACACTGAAGCTTTCTTT. The chain has TRBV6-5 and TRBJ1-1, with D unresolved. V was clipped by 2 bases and J by 2 bases, with 3 bases between them. CDR1 and CDR2 from the germline V gene are MNHEY and SVGAGI. This CDR3 is 12 amino acids long.

V and J are TRBV5-4 and TRBJ2-5; no reliable D call. The germline V gene encodes CDR1 SGHNT and CDR2 YYREEE (reference sequence). The CDR3 loop spans 14 amino acids. V was trimmed by 2 bases and J by 3 bases, leaving 11 bases between them. CDR3: CASSLERNKETQYF. CDR3 bases: TGTGCCAGCAGCTTAGAGAGAAATAAAGAGACCCAGTACTTC.

The V and J genes are TRBV4-1 and TRBJ2-7, with TRBD1 matching over 9 bases. Germline V gene data show CDR1 as MGHRA and CDR2 as YSYEKL. The CDR3 has 16 amino acids. With V trimmed by 0 bases and J by 4 bases, 7 bases remained unmatched. The CDR3 loop reads CASSQDYRTGDYEQYF. The DNA for the CDR3 is TGCGCCAGCAGCCAAGATTACAGGACAGGGGATTACGAGCAGTACTTC.

The chain employs TRBV27 and TRBJ1-2; the D gene is possibly TRBD1 (6 bases). The V end lost 4 bases, the J end lost 7 bases, and 13 bases lay between the germline ends. Germline V gene sequence: CDR1 MNHEY, CDR2 SMNVEV (reference sequence). The CDR3 spans 13 residues. The CDR3 sequence: CASSSPGGFGYTF. The CDR3 DNA sequence: TGTGCCAGCAGTTCCCCTGGGGGCTTTGGCTACACCTTC.

The CDR3 DNA follows: TGTGCCAGTAGACGGGAACTTAGCAATCAGCCCCAGCATTTT. This codes for CASRRELSNQPQHF. This chain links TRBV19 with TRBJ1-5; D is ambiguous. This CDR3 has 14 amino acids. Germline CDR1 is LNHDA and CDR2 is SQIVND (reference sequence). Trimming stripped 6 bases from V and 0 bases from J, with 9 bases between.

The CDR3 coding sequence is TGTGCCATCAGTGGATCTTCTATTAGGGGGTTTAATGGCTACACCTTC. Translated, it gives CAISGSSIRGFNGYTF. The chain links TRBV10-3 to TRBJ1-2; D might be TRBD1 (6 bases). V was clipped by 4 bases and J by 6 bases, with 21 bases between them. CDR1 is ENHRY and CDR2 is SYGVKD in the germline V gene. The CDR3 runs 16 residues.

The chain recombines TRBV6-6 with TRBJ1-4, with 7 bases fitting TRBD1. In germline, CDR1 is MNHNY, CDR2 SVGAGI (reference sequence). This CDR3 is built from 14 residues. J gave up 6 bases and V 5 bases, and 6 bases lay outside the gene matches. The CDR3 DNA sequence: TGTGCCAGCAGTCCGGACAGGACAGATGAAAAACTGTTTTTT. Amino acids: CASSPDRTDEKLFF.

This clone was seen once. The chain couples TRBV11-3 to TRBJ2-7; 7 nucleotides agree with TRBD1. V trimming: 3 bases; J trimming: 0 bases; junction bases outside the gene matches: 2. In germline, CDR1 is SGHNT, CDR2 YENEEA. The CDR3 has 14 amino acids. CDR3 sequence reads: CASSFSGGSYEQYF. The CDR3 DNA reads as TGTGCCAGCAGCTTTTCAGGGGGCTCCTACGAGCAGTACTTC. Full variable domain (outside the CDR3, taken from reference TRBV11-3 and TRBJ2-7): EAGVVQSPRYKIIEKKQPVAFWCNPISGHNTLYWYLQNLGQGPELLIRYENEEAVDDSQLPKDRFSAERLKGVDSTLKIQPAELGDSAVYLCASSFSGGSYEQYFGPGTRLTVT.

A single count supports this clone. Germline and junction disagree at one end, which may indicate a read error. This chain uses TRBV20-1 with TRBJ1-2, with D possibly matching TRBD1 (6 bases). The length of the CDR3 is 11 residues. Germline V lookup: CDR1 DFQATT, CDR2 SNEGSKA (reference sequence). Here the CDR3 reads CSASLWGPHDF. CDR3 nucleotides: TGCAGTGCTAGTTTATGGGGGCCGCACGACTTC.

The J gene is TRBJ1-5, the V gene TRBV2, with 7 bases aligning to TRBD1. CDR1 and CDR2 (germline): SNHLY, FYNNEI. V lost 10 bases, J lost 3 bases, and 6 bases stayed unmatched. This CDR3 comprises 13 residues. Written as DNA, the CDR3 is TGTGCCACGAGGGGACAGTCCAATCAGCCCCAGCATTTT. It translates to CATRGQSNQPQHF.

V is TRBV29-1 and J is TRBJ2-1; TRBD2 matches 13 bases. CDR1 SQVTM and CDR2 ANQGSEA come from the germline V gene. This CDR3 is 15 amino acids long. The ends lost 4 bases at V and 7 bases at J; junction bases unmatched: 7. The CDR3 bases are TGCAGCGTTGTTGGGACTAGCGGGGTGTTGAATGAGCAGTTCTTC. It yields the protein CSVVGTSGVLNEQFF.